This T cell receptor (beta chain) was sequenced during a study of cytomegalovirus exposure and HLA in healthy donors. Study-level results: Within a later analysis, the majority of CMV-associated TCR beta chains appeared HLA-restricted.

The V gene end was trimmed by 9 bases and the J gene end by 9 bases; junction bases not matched to a gene: 15. CDR1 and CDR2 (germline): MDHEN, SYDVKM. CDR3 length: 15 residues. In regard to this clone: Its target is unknown.

Both 60 Vbeta primers and 13 Jbeta primers went into the PCR. In the source study's methods: Some 9.9 million shared chains were among around 80 million unique TCR beta chains counted in a later analysis. Only in-frame clones appear in the TCRdb table, and some are missing; sequencing was by immunoSEQ multiplex PCR. The V and J calls and clone size were taken over from that table, and D and trimming were inferred from the DNA. This repertoire includes approximately 190,000 clones. Sequencing input: PBMCs. The chain employs TRBV28 and TRBJ2-2; TRBD2 agrees at 8 bases. This receptor was identified in a boy aged 5 to 17 in good health and CMV-seronegative. CDR3 DNA: TGTGCCAGTTTAGGGCTAGCGGGTACCTTACGGGAGCTGTTTTTT. Amino acids: CASLGLAGTLRELFF.